The following is a TCR beta chain sequence with its context. TCRdb keeps only in-frame clones here, not all; method: immunoSEQ multiplex PCR. The table has roughly 40,000 clones, 85% to 90% seen once; the top ten hold roughly 18%. The CDR3 loop spans 14 amino acids. CDR1 SGHVS and CDR2 FQNEAQ come from the germline V gene. V lost 3 bases, J lost 9 bases, and 18 bases lay in between. This record belongs to a study of blood T cell repertoires in COVID-19. Sequenced input: peripheral blood. This clonotype was obtained from a man over 45 in a cohort sampled during active COVID-19. The V and J genes are TRBV7-8 and TRBJ2-7; possibly TRBD1 for D (7 bases). This CDR3 reads CASSLNPTGRGQYV. CDR3 nucleotides: TGTGCCAGCAGCTTGAACCCGACAGGGCGGGGGCAGTACGTC.